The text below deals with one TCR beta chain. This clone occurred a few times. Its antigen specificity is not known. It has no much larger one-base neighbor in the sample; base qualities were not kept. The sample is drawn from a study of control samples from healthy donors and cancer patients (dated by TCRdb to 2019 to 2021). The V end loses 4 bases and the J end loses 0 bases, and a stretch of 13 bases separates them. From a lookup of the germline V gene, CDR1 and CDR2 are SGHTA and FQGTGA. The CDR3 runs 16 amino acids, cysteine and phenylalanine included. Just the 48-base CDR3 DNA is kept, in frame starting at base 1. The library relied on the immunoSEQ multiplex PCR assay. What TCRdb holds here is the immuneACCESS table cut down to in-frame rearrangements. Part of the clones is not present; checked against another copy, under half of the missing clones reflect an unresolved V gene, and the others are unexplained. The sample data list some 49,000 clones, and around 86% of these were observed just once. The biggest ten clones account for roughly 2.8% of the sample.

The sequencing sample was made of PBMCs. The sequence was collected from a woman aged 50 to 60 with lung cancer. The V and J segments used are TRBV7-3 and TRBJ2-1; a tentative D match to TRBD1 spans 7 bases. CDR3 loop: CASSYSGGSSYNEQFF. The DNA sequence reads TGTGCCAGCAGCTACTCAGGGGGGAGCTCCTACAATGAGCAGTTCTTC.